The 7 T cell receptor beta chains below come from one sample, sequenced in a study of blood T cell repertoires in COVID-19. Libraries were prepared by immunoSEQ multiplex PCR; TCRdb keeps only in-frame clonotypes and omits some of them. Found here are approximately 500,000 clones, over 75% of them singletons; the top ten hold under 4%. Material: peripheral blood. These receptors came from a human donor in a cohort sampled during active COVID-19.

V gene TRBV7-8 combines with J gene TRBJ1-4, with D possibly TRBD1 on 6 matching bases. The CDR3 has 17 residues. V was shortened by 3 bases and J by 8 bases, with 22 bases between the two germline ends. Germline values: CDR1 SGHVS, CDR2 FQNEAQ. CDR3 amino acids: CASSLGAGRQVYEKLFF. DNA of the CDR3: TGTGCCAGCAGCTTGGGGGCCGGACGGCAGGTGTACGAAAAACTGTTTTTT.

This sequence joins TRBV29-1 and TRBJ1-1; 11 nucleotides line up with TRBD1. The ends lost 1 base at V and 1 base at J; junction bases unmatched: 5. Germline assignment: CDR1 SQVTM and CDR2 ANQGSEA. This CDR3 comprises 16 residues. This chain's CDR3 is CSVEARTGGKNTEAFF. The DNA for the CDR3 is TGCAGCGTTGAAGCCCGGACAGGGGGCAAGAACACTGAAGCTTTCTTT. The full variable domain, in which reference TRBV29-1 and TRBJ1-1 provide the parts outside the CDR3, is SAVISQKPSRDICQRGTSLTIQCQVDSQVTMMFWYRQQPGQSLTLIATANQGSEATYESGFVIDKFPISRPNLTFSTLTVSNMSPEDSSIYLCSVEARTGGKNTEAFFGQGTRLTVV.

The genes are TRBV27 and TRBJ1-2; maybe TRBD1 (6 bases). CDR1 and CDR2 from the germline V gene are MNHEY and SMNVEV (reference sequence). V shed 5 bases and J shed 8 bases, with 15 bases lying between them. The CDR3 extends over 13 amino acids. The CDR3 here is CASSPLDRPGYTF. CDR3 in DNA: TGTGCCAGCAGTCCGCTCGACAGGCCGGGCTACACCTTC.

This rearrangement joins TRBV18 to TRBJ2-5; 7 bases fit TRBD1. The germline V gene has CDR1 KGHSH and CDR2 LQKENI. The CDR3 has 14 residues. With 1 base clipped from V and 5 bases from J, the junction kept 4 bases outside the gene matches. CDR3 in amino acids: CASSPQTGEETQYF. The CDR3 nucleotides are TGTGCCAGCTCACCACAAACAGGGGAGGAGACCCAGTACTTC.

In this sample, this clone turned up once. The gene calls are TRBV27 and TRBJ2-7, with D perhaps TRBD1 (5 bases). CDR1 is MNHEY, CDR2 SMNVEV, per germline (reference sequence). V was cut by 0 bases and J by 3 bases, with 12 bases left in between. This CDR3 is built from 15 residues. The chain's CDR3 is CASSLSRQGIYEQYF. The CDR3 nucleotides are TGTGCCAGCAGTTTATCTAGGCAGGGAATCTACGAGCAGTACTTC.

The V and J genes are TRBV19 and TRBJ1-3; D is uncertain. Germline CDR1 is LNHDA and CDR2 is SQIVND (reference sequence). There are 14 residues in the CDR3. The V end was cut by 6 bases, the J end by 0 bases, with 9 bases between. The CDR3: CASSQYDSGNTIYF. As DNA, the CDR3 is TGTGCCAGTAGCCAGTACGACTCTGGAAACACCATATATTTT.

The genes are TRBV6-6 and TRBJ2-7; no firm D call. From germline, CDR1 is MNHNY and CDR2 SVGAGI (reference sequence). V was pared by 2 bases and J by 1 base, with 12 bases between. The CDR3 contains 15 residues. This CDR3 is CASSYHRLLSYEQYF. For the CDR3, the DNA is TGTGCCAGCAGTTACCATCGACTTCTTTCCTACGAGCAGTACTTC.